This is a list of T cell receptor beta chains from one sample in a study of cytotoxic CD8 clonotypes in ibrutinib-treated CLL. Repertoires were generated with immunoSEQ multiplex PCR, while TCRdb's copy carries only in-frame clones and drops some. Altogether about 160,000 clones are present, more than 65% being singletons, with the ten largest covering roughly 2%. Sequencing used PBMCs, obtained after 12 months of ibrutinib treatment. The receptor set was obtained from a human donor with chronic lymphocytic leukemia. Both conserved end residues are part of each CDR3. Fields, in order: clone size, J gene, V gene, D gene, CDR3 DNA, CDR3 protein. D genes are given only for firm matches. Clone size is not always given. Where it is, it says once, few, many or a class for expanded clones.

size: NA
J: TRBJ2-1
V: TRBV4-2
D: TRBD2
DNA: TGTGCCAGCAGCTACCCGGGGGGGTCGCACAATGAGCAGTTCTTC
CDR3: CASSYPGGSHNEQFF

size: NA
J: TRBJ2-2
V: TRBV7-2
D: TRBD1
DNA: TGTGCCAGCAGCCCAAAACAGGGGGCAAACGGGGAGCTGTTTTTT
CDR3: CASSPKQGANGELFF

size: NA
J: TRBJ1-5
V: TRBV21-1
D: NA
DNA: TGTGCCAGCAGCAAAGGCGGGACCATCCTCAATCAGCCCCAGCATTTT
CDR3: CASSKGGTILNQPQHF

size: NA
J: TRBJ2-6
V: TRBV5-6
D: TRBD2
DNA: TGTGCCAGCAGCCCCAGGTTTGGCGGGAGTGTCTCTGGGGCCAACGTCCTGACTTTC
CDR3: CASSPRFGGSVSGANVLTF

size: few
J: TRBJ1-2
V: TRBV10-3
D: NA
DNA: TGTGCCATCAGTGAGTGGACAGACAATGGCTACACCTTC
CDR3: CAISEWTDNGYTF

size: many
J: TRBJ2-7
V: TRBV5-3
D: TRBD1
DNA: TGTGCCAGAAGCTTGGACAGGGGGTACGAGCAGTACTTC
CDR3: CARSLDRGYEQYF

size: NA
J: TRBJ2-1
V: TRBV9
D: TRBD2
DNA: TGTGCCAGCAACTCCGGACTAGCGGGAGCAGAGCAGTTCTTC
CDR3: CASNSGLAGAEQFF

size: NA
J: TRBJ1-5
V: TRBV4-2
D: NA
DNA: TGTGCCAGCAGCCAAGATCGGTCCTCTAGCAATCAGCCCCAGCATTTT
CDR3: CASSQDRSSSNQPQHF

size: NA
J: TRBJ2-1
V: TRBV5-8
D: TRBD2
DNA: TGTGCCAGCAGCCGAATCGGGACTAGCGGATGGCGACAACATGAGCAGTTCTTC
CDR3: CASSRIGTSGWRQHEQFF

size: NA
J: TRBJ1-5
V: TRBV19
D: TRBD1
DNA: TGTGCCAGTAGTATAGGACAGGGACAGCCCCAGCATTTT
CDR3: CASSIGQGQPQHF

size: once
J: TRBJ2-3
V: TRBV4-1
D: TRBD2
DNA: TGCGCCAGCAGCCAAGATTCGGGGGGAAGCACAGATACGCAGTATTTT
CDR3: CASSQDSGGSTDTQYF

size: once
J: TRBJ2-3
V: TRBV28
D: NA
DNA: TGTGCCAGCAGTCTCCCCGGACAACCAGATACGCAGTATTTT
CDR3: CASSLPGQPDTQYF

size: NA
J: TRBJ2-3
V: TRBV7-2
D: NA
DNA: TGTGCCAGCAGCGCACAGACTGTGGATACGCAGTATTTT
CDR3: CASSAQTVDTQYF

size: NA
J: TRBJ2-7
V: TRBV10-3
D: TRBD2
DNA: TGTGCCACCGTTCAGGGACTAGCGGGTTCCTACGAGCAGTACTTC
CDR3: CATVQGLAGSYEQYF

size: NA
J: TRBJ2-5
V: TRBV2
D: NA
DNA: TGTGCCAGCAGTGAACAAGAGACCCAGTACTTC
CDR3: CASSEQETQYF

size: NA
J: TRBJ1-3
V: TRBV27
D: NA
DNA: TGTGCCAGCAGTCCCCGGATTTCGGAGGTACTAAACACCATATATTTT
CDR3: CASSPRISEVLNTIYF